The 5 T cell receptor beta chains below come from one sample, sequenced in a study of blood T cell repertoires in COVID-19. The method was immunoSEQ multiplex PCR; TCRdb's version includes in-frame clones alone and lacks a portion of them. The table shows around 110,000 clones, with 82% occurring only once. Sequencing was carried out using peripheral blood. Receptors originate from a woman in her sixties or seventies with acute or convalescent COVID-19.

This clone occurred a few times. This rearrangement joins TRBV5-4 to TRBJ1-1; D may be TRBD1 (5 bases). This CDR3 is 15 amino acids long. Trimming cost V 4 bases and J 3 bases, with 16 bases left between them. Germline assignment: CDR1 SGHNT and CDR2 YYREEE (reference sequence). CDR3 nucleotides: TGTGCCAGCAGCCAGTCGGGCAGGGTGGACACTGAAGCTTTCTTT. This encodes CASSQSGRVDTEAFF.

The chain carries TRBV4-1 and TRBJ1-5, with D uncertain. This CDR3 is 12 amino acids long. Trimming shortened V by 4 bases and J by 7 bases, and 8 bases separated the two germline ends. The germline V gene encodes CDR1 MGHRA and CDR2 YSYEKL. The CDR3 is CASSLPGQPQHF. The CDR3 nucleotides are TGCGCCAGCAGCCTCCCCGGGCAGCCCCAGCATTTT.

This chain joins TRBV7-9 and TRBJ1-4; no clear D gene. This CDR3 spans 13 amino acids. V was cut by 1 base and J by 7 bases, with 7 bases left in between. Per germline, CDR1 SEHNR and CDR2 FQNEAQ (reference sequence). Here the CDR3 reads CASSLEAIEKLFF. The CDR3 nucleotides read TGTGCCAGCAGCTTAGAAGCTATTGAAAAACTGTTTTTT.

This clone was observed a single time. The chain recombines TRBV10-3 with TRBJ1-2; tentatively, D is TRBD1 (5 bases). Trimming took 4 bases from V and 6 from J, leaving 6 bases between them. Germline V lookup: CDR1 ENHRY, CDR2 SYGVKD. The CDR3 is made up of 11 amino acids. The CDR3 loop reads CAISGGDGYTF. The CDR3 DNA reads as TGTGCCATCAGTGGGGGGGATGGCTACACCTTC.

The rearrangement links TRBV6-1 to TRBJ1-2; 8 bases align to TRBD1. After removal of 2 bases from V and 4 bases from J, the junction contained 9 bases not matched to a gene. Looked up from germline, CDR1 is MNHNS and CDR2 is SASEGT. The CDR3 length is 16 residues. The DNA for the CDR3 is TGTGCCAGCAGTGAAAGCCGGACAGGGAAATTCTATGGCTACACCTTC. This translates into CASSESRTGKFYGYTF.